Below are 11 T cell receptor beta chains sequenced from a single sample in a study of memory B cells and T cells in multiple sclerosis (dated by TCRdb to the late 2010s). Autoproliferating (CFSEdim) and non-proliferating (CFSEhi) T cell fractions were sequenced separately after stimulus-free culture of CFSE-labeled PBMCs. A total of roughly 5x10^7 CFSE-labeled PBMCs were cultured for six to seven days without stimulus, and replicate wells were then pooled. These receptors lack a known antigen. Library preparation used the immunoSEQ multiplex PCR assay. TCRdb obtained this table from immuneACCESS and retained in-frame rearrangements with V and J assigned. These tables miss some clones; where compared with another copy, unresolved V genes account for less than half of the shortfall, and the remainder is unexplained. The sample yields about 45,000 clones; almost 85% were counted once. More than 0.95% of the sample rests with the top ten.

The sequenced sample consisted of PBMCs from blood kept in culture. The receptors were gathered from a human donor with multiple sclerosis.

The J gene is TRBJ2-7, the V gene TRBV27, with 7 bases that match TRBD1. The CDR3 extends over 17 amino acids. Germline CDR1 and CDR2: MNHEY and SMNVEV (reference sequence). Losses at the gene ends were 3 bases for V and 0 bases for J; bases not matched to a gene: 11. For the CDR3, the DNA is TGTGCCAGCAGTTTCGCACCAGGACAGGCGAGCTCCTACGAGCAGTACTTC. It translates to CASSFAPGQASSYEQYF.

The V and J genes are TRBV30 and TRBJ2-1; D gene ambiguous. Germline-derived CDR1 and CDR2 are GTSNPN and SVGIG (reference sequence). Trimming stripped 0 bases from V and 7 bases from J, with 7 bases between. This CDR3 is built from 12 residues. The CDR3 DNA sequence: TGTGCCTGGAGTGTACGGGTGAATGAGCAGTTCTTC. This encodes CAWSVRVNEQFF. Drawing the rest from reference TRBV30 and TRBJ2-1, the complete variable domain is SQTIHQWPATLVQPVGSPLSLECTVEGTSNPNLYWYRQAAGRGLQLLFYSVGIGQISSEVPQNLSASRPQDRQFILSSKKLLLSDSGFYLCAWSVRVNEQFFGPGTRLTVL.

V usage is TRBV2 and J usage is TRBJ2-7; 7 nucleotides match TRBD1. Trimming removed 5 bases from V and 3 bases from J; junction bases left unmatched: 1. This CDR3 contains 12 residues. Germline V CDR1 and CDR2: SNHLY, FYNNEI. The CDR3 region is CASSYRGYEQYF. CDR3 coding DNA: TGTGCCAGCAGTTACAGGGGCTACGAGCAGTACTTC.

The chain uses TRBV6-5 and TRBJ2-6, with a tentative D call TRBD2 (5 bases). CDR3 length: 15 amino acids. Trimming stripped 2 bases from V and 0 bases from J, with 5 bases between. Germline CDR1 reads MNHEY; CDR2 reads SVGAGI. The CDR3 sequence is CASSYAGSGANVLTF. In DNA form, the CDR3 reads TGTGCCAGCAGTTACGCGGGCTCTGGGGCCAACGTCCTGACTTTC.

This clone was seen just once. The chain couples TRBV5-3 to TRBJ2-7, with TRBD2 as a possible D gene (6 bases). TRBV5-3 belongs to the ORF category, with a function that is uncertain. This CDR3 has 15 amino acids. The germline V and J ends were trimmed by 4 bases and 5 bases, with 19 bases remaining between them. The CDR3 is CARSAERDRLDEQYF. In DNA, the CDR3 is TGTGCCAGAAGCGCAGAACGGGACCGACTAGACGAGCAGTACTTC.

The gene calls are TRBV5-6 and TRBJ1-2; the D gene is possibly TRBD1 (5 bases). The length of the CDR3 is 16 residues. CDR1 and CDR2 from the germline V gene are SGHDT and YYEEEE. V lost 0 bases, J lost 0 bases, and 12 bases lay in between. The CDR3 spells CASSLVGGEANYGYTF. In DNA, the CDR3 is TGTGCCAGCAGCTTGGTTGGGGGGGAAGCTAACTATGGCTACACCTTC. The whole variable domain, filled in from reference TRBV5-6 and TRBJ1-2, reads DAGVTQSPTHLIKTRGQQVTLRCSPKSGHDTVSWYQQALGQGPQFIFQYYEEEERQRGNFPDRFSGHQFPNYSSELNVNALLLGDSALYLCASSLVGGEANYGYTFGSGTRLTVV.

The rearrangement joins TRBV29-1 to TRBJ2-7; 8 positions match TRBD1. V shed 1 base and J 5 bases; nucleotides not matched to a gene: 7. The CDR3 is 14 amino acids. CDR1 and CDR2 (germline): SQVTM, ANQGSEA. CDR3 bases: TGCAGCGTTGAAGGAGGCCAGGGGGCCAACGAGCAGTACTTC. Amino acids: CSVEGGQGANEQYF.

The CDR3 sequence is CASSQDRQGREQYF. For the CDR3, the DNA is TGTGCCAGCAGCCAAGATAGGCAGGGTCGGGAGCAGTACTTC. The rearrangement links TRBV4-2 to TRBJ2-7, with D tentatively TRBD1 (5 bases). V was pared by 0 bases and J by 7 bases, with 13 bases between. The CDR3 has 14 amino acids. In germline, CDR1 is LGHNA, CDR2 YNFKEQ.

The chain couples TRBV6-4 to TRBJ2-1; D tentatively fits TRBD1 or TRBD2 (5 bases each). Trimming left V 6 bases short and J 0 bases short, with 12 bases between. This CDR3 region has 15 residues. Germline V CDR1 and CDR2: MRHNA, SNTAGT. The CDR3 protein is CASSRDPGSYNEQFF. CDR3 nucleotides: TGTGCCAGCAGCCGGGACCCCGGCTCCTACAATGAGCAGTTCTTC.

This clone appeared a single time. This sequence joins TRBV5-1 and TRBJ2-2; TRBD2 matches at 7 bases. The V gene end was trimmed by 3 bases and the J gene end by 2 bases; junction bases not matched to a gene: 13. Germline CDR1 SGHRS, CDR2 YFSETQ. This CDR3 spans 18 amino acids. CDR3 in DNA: TGCGCCAGCAGCTCTCCAATGTGGGAGGGGTCTAACACCGGGGAGCTGTTTTTT. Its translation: CASSSPMWEGSNTGELFF.

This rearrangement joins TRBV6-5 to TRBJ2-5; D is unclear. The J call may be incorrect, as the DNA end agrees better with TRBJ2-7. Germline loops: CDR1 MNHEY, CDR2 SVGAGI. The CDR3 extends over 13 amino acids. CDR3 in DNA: TGTGCCAGCAGTTACAGTTCCGCCTACGAGCAGTACTTC. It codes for CASSYSSAYEQYF.